This passage covers 9 T cell receptor beta chains from one sample sequenced in a study of shared clonotypes between healthy human individuals (dated by TCRdb to 2018 to 2021). The library was made by the immunoSEQ multiplex PCR assay. Entries here come from immuneACCESS through TCRdb and include only in-frame sequences with V and J called. Some clones fail to appear in such tables; in the studies checked, an unresolved V gene covers under half of the shortfall, and the cause of the remainder is unknown. The sample table contains some 500,000 clones; only one count was recorded for approximately 95% of them. Of the sample, about 0.064% falls within the top ten clones. The sample taken for sequencing was naive CD4+ T cells sorted from blood. What the cell subset or site label conveys for this sample: CD45RA+ positively selected. The receptors come from a woman younger than 45 in good health.

This chain links TRBV28 with TRBJ2-7; 7 bases are a match to TRBD1. After removal of 7 bases from V and 3 bases from J, the junction contained 9 bases not matched to a gene. CDR1 is MDHEN and CDR2 is SYDVKM in the germline V gene. The CDR3 has 14 residues. CDR3 in DNA: TGTGCCAGCATCCGACCCGGGACAGACTACGAGCAGTACTTC. Amino acid sequence: CASIRPGTDYEQYF.

Points on this clone: Other DNA sequences in the same sample also yield this CDR3. The chain recombines TRBV28 with TRBJ1-1; D is possibly TRBD1 (5 bases). The ends were cut back, 6 bases at V and 4 bases at J, with 12 bases in the middle. CDR3 length: 13 amino acids. Germline lookup yields CDR1 MDHEN and CDR2 SYDVKM. The CDR3 protein is CASRRRGGTEAFF. DNA of the CDR3: TGTGCCAGCAGGCGGAGGGGTGGCACTGAAGCTTTCTTT.

The chain combines TRBV5-4 with TRBJ2-3; D remains ambiguous. Germline V gene sequence: CDR1 SGHNT, CDR2 YYREEE (reference sequence). V dropped 4 bases and J dropped 3 bases, with 15 bases sitting between them. This CDR3 comprises 15 residues. The CDR3 DNA reads as TGTGCCAGCAGCACATACGACGGGTGGACAGATACGCAGTATTTT. Translating gives CASSTYDGWTDTQYF.

The chain is built from TRBV10-2 and TRBJ2-7; D is perhaps TRBD2 (5 bases). CDR3 size: 13 residues. V gave up 6 bases and J gave up 5 bases, with 14 bases separating them. Germline CDR1 reads WSHSY; CDR2 reads SAAADI. The CDR3 protein is CASREASSNEQYF. CDR3 bases: TGCGCCAGCAGGGAAGCTAGCTCTAACGAGCAGTACTTC.

The CDR3 DNA reads TGTGCCAGCAGTAAACAGGGGGCGGTCGACACTGAAGCTTTCTTT. This codes for CASSKQGAVDTEAFF. V usage is TRBV2 and J usage is TRBJ1-1; 9 bases fit TRBD1. Germline V gives CDR1 SNHLY, CDR2 FYNNEI. Losses at the gene ends were 5 bases for V and 3 bases for J; bases not matched to a gene: 7. CDR3 length: 15 residues.

The V and J genes are TRBV7-8 and TRBJ2-7, with TRBD2 matching 12 bases. The CDR3 runs 17 residues. The junction had 7 bases not matched to a gene; V was cut back by 2 bases and J by 2 bases. Germline V gene sequence: CDR1 SGHVS, CDR2 FQNEAQ. The CDR3 region has the DNA TGTGCCAGCAGCTTAATGACTAGCGGGAGTATACCCTACGAGCAGTACTTC. Its protein is CASSLMTSGSIPYEQYF.

The CDR3 loop is CASSLEASGRVNEQFF. CDR3 sequence (DNA): TGTGCCAGCAGCTTAGAGGCTAGCGGGAGGGTAAATGAGCAGTTCTTC. This chain joins TRBV7-6 and TRBJ2-1; 12 positions agree with TRBD2. The CDR3 totals 16 residues. Trimming removed 1 base from V and 7 bases from J; junction bases left unmatched: 5. Germline V gene lookup returns CDR1 SGHVS and CDR2 FNYEAQ.

CDR3 bases: TGTGCCAGCAGTTCCCGACAGGGGAGGAACGAGCAGTACTTC. Protein: CASSSRQGRNEQYF. J is TRBJ2-7 and V is TRBV27, with 8 nucleotides matching TRBD1. CDR1 MNHEY and CDR2 SMNVEV come from the germline V gene (reference sequence). CDR3 length: 14 amino acids. V lost 4 bases, J lost 5 bases, and 7 bases stayed unmatched.

The J gene is TRBJ1-3, the V gene TRBV5-4; TRBD1 aligns across 7 bases. V shed 2 bases, J shed 2 bases, and the junction held 4 bases outside the gene matches. CDR1 and CDR2 from the germline V gene are SGHNT and YYREEE (reference sequence). This CDR3 spans 15 amino acids. The DNA of the CDR3 is TGTGCCAGCAGCTTAAGGCAGGGGGCTGGAAACACCATATATTTT. Its protein is CASSLRQGAGNTIYF.